This T cell receptor beta chain was sequenced for a study of identical twins. Broader study findings: In cord blood, abundant beta clonotypes had fewer insertions; memory showed no trend.

This clonotype came up many times. What it binds is unknown. In germline, CDR1 is SGHRS, CDR2 YFSETQ. The CDR3 spans 14 residues. V shed 5 bases and J shed 5 bases, with 14 bases lying between them. Unique molecular identifiers were present on cDNA, and template switching added a universal primer site. Using its own MiXCR run on the 5' RACE reads, TCRdb lists one record per CDR3 protein. The sample lists 420,000 or so distinct CDR3 sequences; roughly 20% were seen once. The chain combines TRBV5-1 with TRBJ1-5; D is undetermined. The clonotype was recovered from a man aged 50 or older in good health. Sequenced: naive T cells sorted from blood. As DNA, the CDR3 is TGCGCCAGCAGGCCAGGCCAGGAGGATCAGCCCCAGCATTTT. Protein product: CASRPGQEDQPQHF.